The 25 T cell receptor beta chains listed next were all sequenced from one sample in a study of OX40 agonist ivuxolimab in advanced cancers. Here immunoSEQ multiplex PCR was the method, and the copy in TCRdb shows in-frame clones only, minus some. The data contain 76,000 or so clones, 75% to 85% of them singletons. Sequencing was performed on CD4+ or CD8+ T cells sorted from blood, taken in a trial of the OX40 agonist ivuxolimab. These receptor sequences come from an adult with an advanced solid tumor such as melanoma, head and neck, liver or kidney cancer.

The rearrangement links TRBV7-2 to TRBJ2-5; 9 bases match TRBD1. Looked up from germline, CDR1 is SGHTA and CDR2 is FQGNSA. The CDR3 contains 15 residues. V trimming: 3 bases; J trimming: 2 bases; junction bases outside the gene matches: 4. CDR3 region: CASSFSGTGQETQYF. The CDR3 DNA sequence: TGTGCCAGCAGCTTTTCCGGGACAGGGCAAGAGACCCAGTACTTC. Variable domain in full (rest from reference TRBV7-2 and TRBJ2-5): GAGVSQSPSNKVTEKGKDVELRCDPISGHTALYWYRQSLGQGLEFLIYFQGNSAPDKSGLPSDRFSAERTGGSVSTLTIQRTQQEDSAVYLCASSFSGTGQETQYFGPGTRLLVL.

CDR3 region: CASSLDAGTYGYTF. The CDR3 DNA follows: TGTGCCAGCAGCTTAGACGCAGGGACCTATGGCTACACCTTC. V usage is TRBV7-3 and J usage is TRBJ1-2, with D possibly being TRBD1 (5 bases). The V end lost 2 bases, the J end lost 4 bases, and 11 bases lay between the germline ends. Germline V gene sequence: CDR1 SGHTA, CDR2 FQGTGA. This CDR3 is 14 amino acids long.

This chain connects TRBV10-3 to TRBJ1-1, with 10 positions matching TRBD1. Germline V gene data show CDR1 as ENHRY and CDR2 as SYGVKD. V lost 2 bases to trimming and J lost 1 base; unmatched junction nucleotides: 4. The CDR3 sequence is 16 residues long. Written as DNA, the CDR3 is TGTGCCATCAGTGAGAGACAGGGGGCGAGGAACACTGAAGCTTTCTTT. Protein sequence: CAISERQGARNTEAFF.

This clone was seen more than once but under ten times. The CDR3 region is CASSARPGALNTEAFF. The CDR3 DNA is TGTGCCAGCAGCGCCCGACCTGGGGCCCTGAACACTGAAGCTTTCTTT. This sequence joins TRBV9 and TRBJ1-1; D possibly corresponds to TRBD1 (5 bases). Germline assignment: CDR1 SGDLS and CDR2 YYNGEE. The CDR3 runs 16 residues. V was clipped by 3 bases and J by 0 bases, with 15 bases between them. Looking up the rest from reference TRBV9 and TRBJ1-1 gives the full variable domain: DSGVTQTPKHLITATGQRVTLRCSPRSGDLSVYWYQQSLDQGLQFLIQYYNGEERAKGNILERFSAQQFPDLHSELNLSSLELGDSALYFCASSARPGALNTEAFFGQGTRLTVV.

The chain couples TRBV19 to TRBJ1-5; 8 bases are shared with TRBD1. CDR3 length: 16 amino acids. Trimming at V came to 5 bases and at J to 2 bases, leaving 8 bases not matched to a gene. The germline V gene encodes CDR1 LNHDA and CDR2 SQIVND (reference sequence). CDR3 in DNA: TGTGCCAGTAGTCCGATTCCAGGGGGCGGCAATCAGCCCCAGCATTTT. It specifies CASSPIPGGGNQPQHF.

V usage is TRBV2 and J usage is TRBJ2-7, with 10 bases identical to TRBD1. The V and J ends lost 3 bases and 5 bases, in that order; junction bases with no gene match: 7. CDR1 and CDR2 (germline): SNHLY, FYNNEI. This CDR3 is 15 amino acids long. CDR3 amino acids: CASSEWDRGVHEQYF. CDR3 coding DNA: TGTGCCAGCAGTGAGTGGGACAGGGGAGTGCACGAGCAGTACTTC.

V is TRBV5-1 and J is TRBJ2-3; D may be TRBD1 or TRBD2 (6 bases each). Deletions cut 2 bases from V and 4 bases from J, with 17 bases between. The CDR3 has 16 residues. Germline CDR1 reads SGHRS; CDR2 reads YFSETQ. CDR3 DNA sequence: TGCGCCAGCAGCTTTTACTCTCGGGGGCGACCAGATACGCAGTATTTT. Its protein product is CASSFYSRGRPDTQYF.

The V call is TRBV5-6, the J call TRBJ2-2; D unresolved. CDR1 is SGHDT, CDR2 YYEEEE, per germline. V was pared by 0 bases and J by 5 bases, with 5 bases between. There are 13 residues in the CDR3. The CDR3 DNA is TGTGCCAGCAGCTTGGAGGTAACCGGGGAGCTGTTTTTT. Its protein is CASSLEVTGELFF.

The chain combines TRBV27 with TRBJ2-5; the D gene is possibly TRBD2 (7 bases). Germline loops: CDR1 MNHEY, CDR2 SMNVEV (reference sequence). Trimming removed 3 bases from V and 5 bases from J, with 10 bases in between. There are 13 residues in the CDR3. The CDR3 loop reads CASSLGGRETQYF. The CDR3 DNA reads as TGTGCCAGCAGTTTGGGGGGGCGGGAGACCCAGTACTTC.

The rearrangement uses TRBV5-6 and TRBJ2-2; D possibly corresponds to TRBD1 (6 bases). Per germline, CDR1 SGHDT and CDR2 YYEEEE. V lost 4 bases, J lost 6 bases, and 16 bases lay in between. This CDR3 comprises 15 residues. CDR3 sequence reads: CASSQRPTGPGELFF. The CDR3 DNA follows: TGTGCCAGCAGCCAAAGGCCCACAGGGCCCGGGGAGCTGTTTTTT.

The chain carries TRBV5-6 and TRBJ2-3; D call uncertain. Between the trimmed V and J ends, which lost 0 bases and 1 base, there was a span of 3 bases. Germline-derived CDR1 and CDR2 are SGHDT and YYEEEE. The CDR3 covers 13 residues. This CDR3 is CASSLAGTDTQYF. CDR3 nucleotides: TGTGCCAGCAGCTTGGCTGGCACAGATACGCAGTATTTT.

The chain links TRBV5-4 to TRBJ2-3, with TRBD2 as a possible D gene (7 bases). Germline CDR1 SGHNT, CDR2 YYREEE (reference sequence). The CDR3 runs to 15 residues. V was pared by 5 bases and J by 0 bases, with 13 bases between. This CDR3 is CASRSAGASTDTQYF. The CDR3 DNA sequence: TGTGCCAGCAGGTCGGCGGGGGCAAGCACAGATACGCAGTATTTT.

The chain couples TRBV4-1 to TRBJ1-5; D unresolved. Germline CDR1 and CDR2: MGHRA and YSYEKL. The CDR3 spans 19 residues. V lost 0 bases and J 0 bases, leaving 18 bases between the germline ends. In DNA form, the CDR3 reads TGCGCCAGCAGCCAAGACGTACGTTCCTTGACGGATAGCAATCAGCCCCAGCATTTT. Translation: CASSQDVRSLTDSNQPQHF.

The chain links TRBV2 to TRBJ2-1; 7 positions match TRBD2. This CDR3 is 12 amino acids long. Per germline, CDR1 SNHLY and CDR2 FYNNEI. With 11 bases clipped from V and 8 bases from J, the junction kept 9 bases outside the gene matches. CDR3 bases: TGTGCCCCCAGCGGGGTCCTCGATGAGCAGTTCTTC. This translates into CAPSGVLDEQFF.

This rearrangement joins TRBV11-2 to TRBJ2-1, with TRBD2 matching over 7 bases. From germline, CDR1 is SGHAT and CDR2 FQNNGV. The CDR3 has 13 residues. Trimming cost V 8 bases and J 8 bases; bases outside gene matches: 9. The CDR3 DNA sequence: TGTGCCAGCCACCCTGGGACTAATGATGAGCAGTTCTTC. The encoded protein is CASHPGTNDEQFF.

The chain links TRBV7-2 to TRBJ2-7; 11 positions agree with TRBD1. Germline V gene sequence: CDR1 SGHTA, CDR2 FQGNSA. CDR3 length: 14 residues. V was pared by 7 bases and J by 5 bases, with 7 bases of the junction left unmatched. CDR3 sequence: CASNRWTGGHEQYF. The CDR3 nucleotides are TGTGCCAGCAACAGGTGGACAGGGGGCCACGAGCAGTACTTC.

This clone was counted a few times. This chain uses TRBV7-2 with TRBJ2-1, with TRBD2 identical over 9 bases. Germline V gene sequence: CDR1 SGHTA, CDR2 FQGNSA. The CDR3 sequence is 14 residues long. The junction had 5 bases not matched to a gene; V was cut back by 5 bases and J by 6 bases. The CDR3 nucleotides read TGTGCCAGCAGCCAGGGACTAGCCGCCAATGAGCAGTTCTTC. Translated: CASSQGLAANEQFF.

This clone was picked up a small number of times. This chain links TRBV4-2 with TRBJ1-5; D is unresolved. The CDR3 loop spans 15 amino acids. Per the germline V gene, CDR1 is LGHNA and CDR2 is YNFKEQ. V was shortened by 0 bases and J by 6 bases, with 12 bases between the two germline ends. The CDR3 loop reads CASSQDYTVPQPQHF. As DNA, the CDR3 is TGTGCCAGCAGCCAAGATTACACCGTTCCTCAGCCCCAGCATTTT.

The chain joins TRBV2 to TRBJ1-5; TRBD1 matches 7 bases. The CDR3 runs to 14 residues. The V and J ends lost 4 bases and 2 bases, in that order; junction bases with no gene match: 2. Per the germline V gene, CDR1 is SNHLY and CDR2 is FYNNEI. The CDR3 here is CASSGTGGNQPQHF. The CDR3 DNA follows: TGTGCCAGCAGTGGAACAGGGGGCAATCAGCCCCAGCATTTT. Looking up the rest from reference TRBV2 and TRBJ1-5 gives the full variable domain: EPEVTQTPSHQVTQMGQEVILRCVPISNHLYFYWYRQILGQKVEFLVSFYNNEISEKSEIFDDQFSVERPDGSNFTLKIRSTKLEDSAMYFCASSGTGGNQPQHFGDGTRLSIL.

This chain uses TRBV5-1 with TRBJ2-1; D remains ambiguous. Between the trimmed V and J ends, which lost 0 bases and 8 bases, there was a span of 6 bases. CDR1 and CDR2 (germline): SGHRS, YFSETQ. This CDR3 has 12 amino acids. The CDR3 bases are TGCGCCAGCAGCTTGGTGATGCATGAGCAGTTCTTC. This sequence encodes CASSLVMHEQFF.

The gene calls are TRBV18 and TRBJ2-7; D is perhaps TRBD1 (6 bases). Germline CDR1 and CDR2: KGHSH and LQKENI. Trimming left V 6 bases short and J 6 bases short, with 24 bases between. The CDR3 runs to 16 residues. CDR3 in amino acids: CASSAQTSTGLSEQYF. CDR3 coding DNA: TGTGCCAGCTCCGCACAAACCAGTACAGGGTTAAGCGAGCAGTACTTC.

A remark on this clone: The junction departs from germline at one end; a sequencing error may be responsible. The CDR3 coding sequence is TGCGCCAGCAGCCAAGATTTAGTGAGTAGCGGGGCCGACAATGGGCAGTTCTTC. Its translation is CASSQDLVSSGADNGQFF. This chain uses TRBV4-3 with TRBJ2-1; 8 bases map to TRBD2. CDR1 and CDR2 (germline): LGHNA, YSLEER. This CDR3 is built from 18 residues.

The J gene is TRBJ2-7, the V gene TRBV7-2; 8 positions match TRBD1. Germline V gives CDR1 SGHTA, CDR2 FQGNSA. The junction had 5 bases not matched to a gene; V was cut back by 3 bases and J by 4 bases. The CDR3 has 14 residues. DNA for the CDR3: TGTGCCAGCAGCTTGGGGCAGGGGGCTTACGAGCAGTACTTC. This translates into CASSLGQGAYEQYF.

The chain uses TRBV18 and TRBJ2-5; D possibly corresponds to TRBD1 (6 bases). Germline-derived CDR1 and CDR2 are KGHSH and LQKENI. This CDR3 contains 12 residues. V was trimmed by 3 bases and J by 11 bases, leaving 13 bases between them. CDR3 region: CASSPMGASQYF. The CDR3 nucleotides read TGTGCCAGCTCACCGATGGGGGCCTCACAGTACTTC.

The chain carries TRBV7-8 and TRBJ2-1, with 7 bases lining up with TRBD2. V lost 4 bases and J lost 0; bases outside the gene matches: 3. The CDR3 has 15 residues. Germline CDR1 reads SGHVS; CDR2 reads FQNEAQ. The chain's CDR3 is CASSSRGNSYNEQFF. DNA for the CDR3: TGTGCCAGCAGCTCGCGGGGGAACTCCTACAATGAGCAGTTCTTC.